The rows below give T cell receptor beta chains drawn from one sample of a study of siplizumab effects on memory and regulatory T cells. Here immunoSEQ multiplex PCR was the method, and the copy in TCRdb shows in-frame clones only, minus some. This table holds around 95,000 clones, about 94% found once. The source material was non-Treg CD4+ T cells sorted from blood. Receptor source: a human donor in good health. Each CDR3 is given with its conserved first and last residue. The D gene is left open where the match is weak. Expanded clones are given a class, and other clones once, few, many or no size at all.

>.|TRBD2|TRBV5-1|TRBJ2-1
CASSLAASGVYNEQFF
TGCGCCAGCAGCTTGGCGGCTAGCGGGGTTTACAATGAGCAGTTCTTC
>.|TRBD2|TRBV10-3|TRBJ2-1
CATGTSGRGDNEQFF
TGTGCCACAGGGACTAGCGGGAGGGGAGACAATGAGCAGTTCTTC
>once|TRBD2|TRBV27|TRBJ2-1
CASSLGSGRPYNEQFF
TGTGCCAGCAGTCTTGGAAGCGGGAGACCCTACAATGAGCAGTTCTTC
>.|.|TRBV28|TRBJ2-7
CASSSSYEQYF
TGTGCCAGCAGTTCCTCCTACGAGCAGTACTTC
>.|.|TRBV27|TRBJ2-7
CASGPLSRHEQYF
TGTGCCAGCGGACCCCTGAGTCGCCACGAGCAGTACTTC
>.|TRBD1|TRBV6-5|TRBJ2-7
CASSSRQGTYEQYF
TGTGCCAGCAGCTCAAGACAGGGCACCTACGAGCAGTACTTC
>.|.|TRBV5-4|TRBJ2-5
CASRPGGRGETQYF
TGTGCCAGCAGACCCGGCGGCAGGGGAGAGACCCAGTACTTC
>.|.|TRBV11-2|TRBJ1-2
CASSLAGGRHRRRYGYTF
TGTGCCAGCAGCTTAGCGGGGGGTAGGCACAGGCGCCGCTATGGCTACACCTTC
>.|TRBD2|TRBV5-6|TRBJ2-5
CASSLEREGRETQYF
TGTGCCAGCAGCTTAGAGCGGGAGGGCCGGGAGACCCAGTACTTC
>.|.|TRBV19|TRBJ1-2
CASSISIQDSRLYGYTF
TGTGCCAGTAGTATTTCAATTCAGGACAGTAGATTATATGGCTACACCTTC
>.|.|TRBV19|TRBJ2-2
CASSISFTGELFF
TGTGCCAGTAGTATCTCGTTCACCGGGGAGCTGTTTTTT
>.|.|TRBV15|TRBJ1-4
CATSRDRGTNNEKLFF
TGTGCCACCAGCAGAGATCGGGGGACTAATAATGAAAAACTGTTTTTT
>.|.|TRBV5-1|TRBJ1-3
CASSRDSGGGNTIYF
TGCGCCAGCAGCCGGGACTCTGGGGGAGGAAACACCATATATTTT
>.|.|TRBV12-2|TRBJ1-5
CASRLVGRGGVPQHF
TGTGCAAGTCGCTTAGTTGGCAGGGGGGGAGTGCCCCAGCATTTT
>once|.|TRBV11-2|TRBJ1-2
CASSPQEVYGYTF
TGTGCCAGCAGCCCCCAGGAGGTCTATGGCTACACCTTC
>.|.|TRBV6-5|TRBJ1-5
CASSSLPRNSNQPQHF
TGTGCCAGCAGTTCCCTCCCCCGAAATAGCAATCAGCCCCAGCATTTT
>.|TRBD1|TRBV18|TRBJ1-2
CASSSMTGNYGYTF
TGTGCCAGCTCATCAATGACAGGGAACTATGGCTACACCTTC
>.|.|TRBV28|TRBJ1-4
CASSFQDGATNEKLFF
TGTGCCAGCAGTTTTCAGGACGGCGCAACTAATGAAAAACTGTTTTTT
>.|.|TRBV5-4|TRBJ2-7
CASSFTGQNYEQYF
TGTGCCAGCAGCTTCACAGGACAGAACTACGAGCAGTACTTC
>.|.|TRBV18|TRBJ2-7
CASSRAGLEQYF
TGTGCCAGCTCACGTGCCGGGCTCGAGCAGTACTTC
>.|TRBD2|TRBV12-5|TRBJ2-2
CASGASEKRESRYTGELFF
TGTGCTAGTGGTGCCTCAGAAAAGCGGGAGAGCAGGTACACCGGGGAGCTGTTTTTT
>.|TRBD2|TRBV18|TRBJ2-3
CASSYRLAGGAADTQYF
TGTGCCAGCTCATATCGGCTAGCGGGAGGAGCGGCAGATACGCAGTATTTT
>.|TRBD2|TRBV18|TRBJ2-7
CASSQPGLAGVGEQYF
TGTGCCAGCTCACAACCAGGTCTAGCGGGAGTTGGGGAGCAGTACTTC
>.|TRBD1|TRBV7-2|TRBJ2-7
CASSLAGQGSYEQYF
TGTGCCAGCAGCTTAGCGGGACAGGGGTCCTACGAGCAGTACTTC
>.|TRBD2|TRBV9|TRBJ2-3
CASSVSGGDTQYF
TGTGCCAGCAGCGTATCCGGGGGGGATACGCAGTATTTT
>.|.|TRBV18|TRBJ1-5
CASSGGDQPQHF
TGTGCCAGCTCAGGGGGCGACCAGCCCCAGCATTTT
>.|TRBD1|TRBV5-1|TRBJ1-1
CASSDTQGANTEAFF
TGCGCCAGCAGCGACACACAGGGGGCGAACACTGAAGCTTTCTTT
>.|TRBD2|TRBV9|TRBJ2-1
CASSVSSGVYNEQFF
TGTGCCAGCAGCGTGAGTAGCGGGGTCTACAATGAGCAGTTCTTC
>.|.|TRBV19|TRBJ2-2
CASNPKGAGSTGELFF
TGTGCCAGTAACCCTAAGGGGGCGGGGAGCACCGGGGAGCTGTTTTTT
>.|.|TRBV30|TRBJ2-5
CAWSVGETQYF
TGTGCCTGGAGTGTTGGGGAGACCCAGTACTTC
>.|.|TRBV11-3|TRBJ2-7
CASSLVASSYEQYF
TGTGCCAGCAGCTTAGTCGCTAGCTCCTACGAGCAGTACTTC
>.|TRBD2|TRBV11-3|TRBJ2-2
CASSSLSGRPNTGELFF
TGTGCCAGCAGTTCCCTTAGCGGGAGGCCGAACACCGGGGAGCTGTTTTTT
>.|.|TRBV15|TRBJ2-7
CATSRERMDYEQYF
TGTGCCACCAGCCGAGAACGGATGGACTACGAGCAGTACTTC
>.|TRBD1|TRBV18|TRBJ2-7
CASSPSGTGVRQQYF
TGTGCCAGCTCACCTTCTGGGACAGGGGTACGTCAGCAGTACTTC
>.|TRBD2|TRBV19|TRBJ2-7
CASSILGKTSGTHRPFSYEQYF
TGTGCCAGTAGTATATTGGGTAAGACTAGCGGGACTCACAGACCTTTCTCCTACGAGCAGTACTTC
>.|.|TRBV5-1|TRBJ2-5
CASSLGGTDLKTTQYF
TGCGCCAGCAGCTTGGGAGGGACCGACTTAAAGACGACCCAGTACTTC
>once|.|TRBV19|TRBJ2-3
CASSMRMDNPTDTQYF
TGTGCCAGTAGTATGAGAATGGACAACCCCACAGATACGCAGTATTTT
>.|.|TRBV19|TRBJ1-1
CASSNGFEAFF
TGTGCCAGTAGTAATGGTTTCGAAGCTTTCTTT
>.|.|TRBV18|TRBJ2-7
CASSRVVSSYEQYF
TGTGCCAGCTCACGGGTTGTGAGCTCCTACGAGCAGTACTTC
>.|.|TRBV21-1|TRBJ2-1
CASSKAQGDEQFF
TGTGCCAGCAGCAAAGCACAGGGGGATGAGCAGTTCTTC
>.|TRBD1|TRBV19|TRBJ2-7
CASGTGTGYEQYF
TGTGCCAGTGGGACAGGGACGGGCTACGAGCAGTACTTC
>.|TRBD1|TRBV5-1|TRBJ1-2
CASSWTGVKDGYTF
TGCGCCAGCAGCTGGACAGGGGTAAAGGATGGCTACACCTTC